These T cell receptor beta chains were read from a single sample in a study of cytomegalovirus exposure and HLA in healthy donors. Measured with immunoSEQ multiplex PCR; TCRdb has only the in-frame clones, and not every one. Of about 61,000 clones listed, around 89% are singletons. The sample taken for sequencing was PBMCs. These receptors were collected from a man aged 25-45 years in good health and CMV-seropositive. The CDR3 runs from the conserved cysteine through the conserved F or W. Each record gives: V gene, D gene, J gene, clone size, CDR3 protein, CDR3 DNA. D genes are given only for firm matches. Clone size is stated in some rows and not others, as once, few, many or a class when expanded.

V gene: TRBV10-3
D gene: NA
J gene: TRBJ2-5
clone size: NA
CDR3 protein: CAISARQGRGETQYF
CDR3 DNA: TGTGCCATCAGTGCAAGACAGGGGCGGGGGGAGACCCAGTACTTC

V gene: TRBV30
D gene: TRBD2
J gene: TRBJ2-3
clone size: NA
CDR3 protein: CAWGAGGSTDTQYF
CDR3 DNA: TGTGCCTGGGGAGCGGGGGGCTCCACAGATACGCAGTATTTT

V gene: TRBV6-1
D gene: NA
J gene: TRBJ1-4
clone size: NA
CDR3 protein: CASSMQGEKLFF
CDR3 DNA: TGTGCCAGCAGTATGCAGGGAGAAAAACTGTTTTTT

V gene: TRBV7-9
D gene: NA
J gene: TRBJ1-5
clone size: few
CDR3 protein: CASSPAGSSNQPQHF
CDR3 DNA: TGTGCCAGCAGCCCCGCGGGTTCCAGCAATCAGCCCCAGCATTTT

V gene: TRBV7-9
D gene: TRBD1
J gene: TRBJ1-1
clone size: NA
CDR3 protein: CASSGDSRNTEAFF
CDR3 DNA: TGTGCCAGCAGCGGGGACAGCAGGAACACTGAAGCTTTCTTT

V gene: TRBV7-6
D gene: NA
J gene: TRBJ2-5
clone size: NA
CDR3 protein: CASSLAEEETQYF
CDR3 DNA: TGTGCCAGCAGCTTAGCAGAGGAGGAGACCCAGTACTTC

V gene: TRBV14
D gene: NA
J gene: TRBJ1-1
clone size: NA
CDR3 protein: CASSQRWAPCEAFF
CDR3 DNA: TGTGCCAGCAGCCAAAGGTGGGCACCCTGTGAAGCTTTCTTT

V gene: TRBV27
D gene: NA
J gene: TRBJ1-2
clone size: NA
CDR3 protein: CASATAPNIDGYTF
CDR3 DNA: TGCGCCAGCGCCACAGCCCCGAACATCGATGGCTACACCTTC

V gene: TRBV5-1
D gene: NA
J gene: TRBJ1-4
clone size: few
CDR3 protein: CASSGGQNEKLFF
CDR3 DNA: TGCGCCAGCAGCGGTGGACAGAATGAAAAACTGTTTTTT

V gene: TRBV2
D gene: TRBD1
J gene: TRBJ1-4
clone size: NA
CDR3 protein: CASQGQGYEKLFF
CDR3 DNA: TGTGCCAGCCAAGGACAGGGGTACGAAAAACTGTTTTTT

V gene: TRBV12-5
D gene: TRBD2
J gene: TRBJ2-2
clone size: NA
CDR3 protein: CASGGRGTSGRRDTGELFF
CDR3 DNA: TGTGCTAGTGGGGGGCGGGGGACTAGCGGGAGAAGGGACACCGGGGAGCTGTTTTTT

V gene: TRBV18
D gene: NA
J gene: TRBJ1-1
clone size: NA
CDR3 protein: CASSVTGNTEAFF
CDR3 DNA: TGTGCCAGCTCAGTCACAGGGAACACTGAAGCTTTCTTT

V gene: TRBV18
D gene: NA
J gene: TRBJ1-1
clone size: NA
CDR3 protein: CASSPTGRRGGAFF
CDR3 DNA: TGTGCCAGCTCACCCACGGGACGCCGGGGGGGAGCTTTCTTT

V gene: TRBV6-5
D gene: TRBD1
J gene: TRBJ1-2
clone size: NA
CDR3 protein: CASSQTGGAYGYTF
CDR3 DNA: TGTGCCAGCAGTCAGACAGGGGGCGCCTATGGCTACACCTTC

V gene: TRBV9
D gene: NA
J gene: TRBJ1-2
clone size: NA
CDR3 protein: CASSVDQGRGGYTF
CDR3 DNA: TGTGCCAGCAGCGTAGATCAGGGGCGGGGGGGCTACACCTTC

V gene: TRBV5-8
D gene: TRBD1
J gene: TRBJ1-2
clone size: NA
CDR3 protein: CASSSWTGNHGYTF
CDR3 DNA: TGTGCCAGCAGCTCCTGGACAGGGAACCATGGCTACACCTTC